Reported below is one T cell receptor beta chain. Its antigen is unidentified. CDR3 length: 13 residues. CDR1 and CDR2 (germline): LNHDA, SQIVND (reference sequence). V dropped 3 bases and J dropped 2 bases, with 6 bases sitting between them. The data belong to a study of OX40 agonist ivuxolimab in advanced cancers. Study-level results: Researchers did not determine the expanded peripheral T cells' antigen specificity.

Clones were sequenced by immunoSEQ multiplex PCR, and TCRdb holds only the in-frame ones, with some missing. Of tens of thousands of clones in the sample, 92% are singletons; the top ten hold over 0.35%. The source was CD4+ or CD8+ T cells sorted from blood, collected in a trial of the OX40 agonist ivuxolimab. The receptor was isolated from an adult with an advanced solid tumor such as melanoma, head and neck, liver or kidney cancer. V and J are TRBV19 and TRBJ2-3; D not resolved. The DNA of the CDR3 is TGTGCCAGTAGTATTCTCTACACAGATACGCAGTATTTT. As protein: CASSILYTDTQYF.